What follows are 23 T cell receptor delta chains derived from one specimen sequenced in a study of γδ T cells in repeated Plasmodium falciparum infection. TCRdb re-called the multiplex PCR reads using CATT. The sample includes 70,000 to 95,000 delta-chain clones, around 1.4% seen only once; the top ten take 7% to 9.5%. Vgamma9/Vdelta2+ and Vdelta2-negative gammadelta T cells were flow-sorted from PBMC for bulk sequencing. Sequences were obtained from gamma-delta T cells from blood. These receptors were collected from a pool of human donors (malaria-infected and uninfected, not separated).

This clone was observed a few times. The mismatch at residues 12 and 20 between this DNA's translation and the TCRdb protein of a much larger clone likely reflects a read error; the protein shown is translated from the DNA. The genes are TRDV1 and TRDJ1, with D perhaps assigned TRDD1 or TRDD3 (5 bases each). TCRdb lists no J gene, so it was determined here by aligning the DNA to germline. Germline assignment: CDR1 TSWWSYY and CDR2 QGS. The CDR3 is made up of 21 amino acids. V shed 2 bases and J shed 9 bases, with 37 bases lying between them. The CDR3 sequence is CALGEESYHEMDKGETAQLIF. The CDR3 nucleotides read TGTGCTCTTGGGGAAGAGTCGTACCATGAAATGGACAAAGGGGAGACAGCACAACTCATCTTT.

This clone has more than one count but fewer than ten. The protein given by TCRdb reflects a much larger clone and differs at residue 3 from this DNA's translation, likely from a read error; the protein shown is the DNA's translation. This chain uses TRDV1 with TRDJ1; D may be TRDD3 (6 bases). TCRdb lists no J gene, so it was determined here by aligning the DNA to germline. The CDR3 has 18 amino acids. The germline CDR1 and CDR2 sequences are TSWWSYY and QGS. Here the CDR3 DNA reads TGTGCTCCTGGGGACCTTAGTCCAATTCCTTTGGCGGCTGATAAACTCATCTTT. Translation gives CAPGDLSPIPLAADKLIF.

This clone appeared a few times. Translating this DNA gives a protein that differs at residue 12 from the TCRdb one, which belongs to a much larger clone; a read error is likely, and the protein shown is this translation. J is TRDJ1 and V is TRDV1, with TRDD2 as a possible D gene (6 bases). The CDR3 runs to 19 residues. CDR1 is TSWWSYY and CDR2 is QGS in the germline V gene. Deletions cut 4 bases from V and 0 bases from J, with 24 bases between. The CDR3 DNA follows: TGTGCTCTTGGGGCCTTCCGAAGACCTCCCGGACAGTACACCGATAAACTCATCTTT. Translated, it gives CALGAFRRPPGQYTDKLIF.

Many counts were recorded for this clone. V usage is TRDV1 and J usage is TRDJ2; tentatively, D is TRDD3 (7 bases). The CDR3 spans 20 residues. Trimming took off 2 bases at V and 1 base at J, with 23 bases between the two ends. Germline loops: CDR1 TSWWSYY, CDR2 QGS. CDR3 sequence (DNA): TGTGCTCTTGGGGAATGGGGTATCCTACAAGGGGATATTTTGACAGCACAACTCTTCTTT. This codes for CALGEWGILQGDILTAQLFF.

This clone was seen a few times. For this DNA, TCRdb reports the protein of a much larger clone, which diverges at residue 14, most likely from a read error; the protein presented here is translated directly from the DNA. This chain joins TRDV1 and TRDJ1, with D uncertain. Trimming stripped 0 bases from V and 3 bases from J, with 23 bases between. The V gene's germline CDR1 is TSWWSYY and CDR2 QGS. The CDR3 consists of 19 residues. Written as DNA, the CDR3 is TGTGCTCTTGGGGAACTATGGAGGAAGGCCGGACCGTACGCCGATAAACTCATCTTT. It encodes CALGELWRKAGPYADKLIF.

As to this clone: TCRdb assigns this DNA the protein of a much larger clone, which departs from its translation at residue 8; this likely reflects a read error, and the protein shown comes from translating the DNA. This CDR3 reads CACDRGGMTYTDKLIF. The CDR3 nucleotides are TGTGCCTGTGACAGAGGGGGGATGACGTACACCGATAAACTCATCTTT. The chain recombines TRDV2 with TRDJ1; 7 bases are a match to TRDD3. No J gene is reported in TCRdb; it was inferred here by comparing the DNA with germline. Trimming at V came to 2 bases and at J to 0 bases, leaving 8 bases not matched to a gene. The CDR3 runs to 16 residues. Germline V lookup: CDR1 GEAIGNYY, CDR2 EKD.

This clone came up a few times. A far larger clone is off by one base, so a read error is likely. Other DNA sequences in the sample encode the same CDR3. DNA for the CDR3: TGTGCCTGTGGTAAACACTTCCTAATGAGGGGGATACGCTCCCGGGGTTGCACCGATAAACTCATCTTT. Amino acid sequence: CACGKHFLMRGIRSRGCTDKLIF. This sequence joins TRDV2 and TRDJ1; TRDD3 agrees at 10 bases. The CDR3 is made up of 23 amino acids. The V gene's germline CDR1 is GEAIGNYY and CDR2 EKD. V gave up 5 bases and J gave up 1 base; unmatched junction bases: 30.

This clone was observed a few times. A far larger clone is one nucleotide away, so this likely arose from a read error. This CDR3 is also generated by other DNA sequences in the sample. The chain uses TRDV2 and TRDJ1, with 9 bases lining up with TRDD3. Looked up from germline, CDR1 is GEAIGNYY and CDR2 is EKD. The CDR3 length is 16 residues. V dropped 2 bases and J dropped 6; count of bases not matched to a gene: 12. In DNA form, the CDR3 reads TGTGCCTGTGACATGGGGATACGTGAGGGGTACAATAAACTCATCTTT. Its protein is CACDMGIREGYNKLIF.

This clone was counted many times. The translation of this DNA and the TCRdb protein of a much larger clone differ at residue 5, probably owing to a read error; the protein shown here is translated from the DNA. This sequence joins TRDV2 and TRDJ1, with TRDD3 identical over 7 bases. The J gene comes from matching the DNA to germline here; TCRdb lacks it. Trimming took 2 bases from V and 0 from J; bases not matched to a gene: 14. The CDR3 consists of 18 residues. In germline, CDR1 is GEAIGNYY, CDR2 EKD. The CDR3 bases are TGTGCCTGTGACATGATACGTACTGGGGTCCCGTACACCGATAAACTCATCTTT. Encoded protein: CACDMIRTGVPYTDKLIF.

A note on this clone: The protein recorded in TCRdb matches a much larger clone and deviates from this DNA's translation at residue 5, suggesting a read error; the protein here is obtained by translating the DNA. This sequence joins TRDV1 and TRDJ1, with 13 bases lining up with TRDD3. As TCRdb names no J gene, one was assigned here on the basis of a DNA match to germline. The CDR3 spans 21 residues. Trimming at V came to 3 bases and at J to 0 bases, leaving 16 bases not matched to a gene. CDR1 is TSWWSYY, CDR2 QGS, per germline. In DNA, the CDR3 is TGTGCTCTTGGGGATTCAGGGTACTGGGGGATACGCGTCCTGTACACCGATAAACTCATCTTT. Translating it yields CALGDSGYWGIRVLYTDKLIF.

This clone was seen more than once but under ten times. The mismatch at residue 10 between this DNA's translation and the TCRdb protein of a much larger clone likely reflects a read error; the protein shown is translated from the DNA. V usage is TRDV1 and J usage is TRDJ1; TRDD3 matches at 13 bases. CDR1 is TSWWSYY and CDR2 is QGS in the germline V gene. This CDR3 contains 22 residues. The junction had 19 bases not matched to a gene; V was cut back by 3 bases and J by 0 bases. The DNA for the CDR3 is TGTGCTCTTGGGGAGGGTGTTCCTCCCGCCAACTGGGGGATACGGGACACCGATAAACTCATCTTT. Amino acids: CALGEGVPPANWGIRDTDKLIF.

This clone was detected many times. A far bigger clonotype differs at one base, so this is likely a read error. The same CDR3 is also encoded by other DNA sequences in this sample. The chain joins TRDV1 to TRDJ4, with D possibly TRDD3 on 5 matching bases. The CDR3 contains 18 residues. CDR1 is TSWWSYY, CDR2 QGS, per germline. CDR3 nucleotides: TGTGCCCTTGGGGAACTATTCCGAGTAGCACCTCCGGCCAGACCCCTGATCTTT. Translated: CALGELFRVAPPARPLIF.

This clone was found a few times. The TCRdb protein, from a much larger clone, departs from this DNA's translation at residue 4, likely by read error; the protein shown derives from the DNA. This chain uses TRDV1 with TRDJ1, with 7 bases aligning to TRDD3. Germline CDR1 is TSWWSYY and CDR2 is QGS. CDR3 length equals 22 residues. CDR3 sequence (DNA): TGTGCTCTTTGGGAACGGACCTTCTCCCCAAACTGGGGCCCCCCCTACACCGATAAACTCATCTTT. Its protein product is CALWERTFSPNWGPPYTDKLIF.

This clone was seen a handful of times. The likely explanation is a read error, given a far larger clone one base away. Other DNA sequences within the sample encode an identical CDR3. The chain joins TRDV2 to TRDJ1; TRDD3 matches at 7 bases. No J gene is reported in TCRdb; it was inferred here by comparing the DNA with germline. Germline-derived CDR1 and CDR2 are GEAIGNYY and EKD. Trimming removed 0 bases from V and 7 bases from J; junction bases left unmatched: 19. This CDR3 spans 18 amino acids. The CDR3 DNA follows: TGTGCCTGTGACACCCTGTACACCGGGGGATCTTACTTCGGTAAACTCATCTTT. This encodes CACDTLYTGGSYFGKLIF.

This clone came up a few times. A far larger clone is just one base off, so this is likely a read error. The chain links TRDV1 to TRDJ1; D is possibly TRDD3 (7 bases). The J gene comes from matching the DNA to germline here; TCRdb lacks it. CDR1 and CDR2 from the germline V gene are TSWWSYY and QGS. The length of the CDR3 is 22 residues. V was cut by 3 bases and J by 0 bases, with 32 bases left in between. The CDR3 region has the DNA TGTGCTCTTGGGGACGTTTCCTTCCCGTACGGCCGGGGGGATCTACACACCGATAAACTCATCTTT. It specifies CALGDVSFPYGRGDLHTDKLIF.

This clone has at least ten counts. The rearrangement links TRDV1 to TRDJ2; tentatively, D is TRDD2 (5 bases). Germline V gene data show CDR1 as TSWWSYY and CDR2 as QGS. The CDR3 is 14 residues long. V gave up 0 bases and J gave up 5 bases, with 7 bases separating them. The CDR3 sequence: CALGELSFTAQLFF. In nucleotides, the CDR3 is TGTGCTCTTGGGGAACTTTCCTTTACAGCACAACTCTTCTTT.

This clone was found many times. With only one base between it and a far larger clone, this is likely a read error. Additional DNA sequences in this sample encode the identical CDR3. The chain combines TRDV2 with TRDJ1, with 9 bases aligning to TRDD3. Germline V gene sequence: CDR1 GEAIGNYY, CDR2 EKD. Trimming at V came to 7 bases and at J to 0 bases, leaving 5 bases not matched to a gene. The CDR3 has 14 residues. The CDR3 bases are TGTGCCTGCGACCCTGGGGGATACACCGATAAACTCATCTTT. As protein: CACDPGGYTDKLIF.

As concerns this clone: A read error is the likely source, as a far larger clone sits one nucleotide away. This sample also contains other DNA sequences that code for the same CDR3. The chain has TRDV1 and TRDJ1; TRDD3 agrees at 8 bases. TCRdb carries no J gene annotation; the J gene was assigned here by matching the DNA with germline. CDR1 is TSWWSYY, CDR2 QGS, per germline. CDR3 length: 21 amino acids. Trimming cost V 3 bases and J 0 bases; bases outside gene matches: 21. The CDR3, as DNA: TGTGCTCTTGGGGAGCGGCCCTTTTTCCCACTTTTACTGGGGGACACCGATAAACTCATCTTT. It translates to CALGERPFFPLLLGDTDKLIF.

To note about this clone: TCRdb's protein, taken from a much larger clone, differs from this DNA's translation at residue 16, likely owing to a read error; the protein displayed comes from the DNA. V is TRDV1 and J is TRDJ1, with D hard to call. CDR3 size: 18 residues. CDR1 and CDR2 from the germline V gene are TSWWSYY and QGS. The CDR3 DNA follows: TGTGCTCTTGGGGAGCCGAGATCTCCTTGCGGAGACACCGATAAACCCATCTTT. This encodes CALGEPRSPCGDTDKPIF.

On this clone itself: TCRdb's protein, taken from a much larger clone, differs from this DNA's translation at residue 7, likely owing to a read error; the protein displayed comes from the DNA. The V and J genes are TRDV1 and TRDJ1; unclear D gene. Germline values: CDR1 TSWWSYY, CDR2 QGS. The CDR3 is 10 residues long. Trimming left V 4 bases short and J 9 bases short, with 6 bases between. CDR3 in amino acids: CALGGYELIF. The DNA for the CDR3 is TGTGCTCTTGGGGGATATGAACTCATCTTT.

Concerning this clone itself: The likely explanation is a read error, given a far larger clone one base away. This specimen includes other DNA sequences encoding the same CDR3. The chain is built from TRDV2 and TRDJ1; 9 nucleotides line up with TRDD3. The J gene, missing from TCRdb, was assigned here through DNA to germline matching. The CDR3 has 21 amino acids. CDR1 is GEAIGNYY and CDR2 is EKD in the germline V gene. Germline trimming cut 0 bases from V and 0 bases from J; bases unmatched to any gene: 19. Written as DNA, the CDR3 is TGTGCCTGTGACACCGTTACCGGGGGATACACCATTCCTTCCCACACCGATAAACTCATCTTT. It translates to CACDTVTGGYTIPSHTDKLIF.

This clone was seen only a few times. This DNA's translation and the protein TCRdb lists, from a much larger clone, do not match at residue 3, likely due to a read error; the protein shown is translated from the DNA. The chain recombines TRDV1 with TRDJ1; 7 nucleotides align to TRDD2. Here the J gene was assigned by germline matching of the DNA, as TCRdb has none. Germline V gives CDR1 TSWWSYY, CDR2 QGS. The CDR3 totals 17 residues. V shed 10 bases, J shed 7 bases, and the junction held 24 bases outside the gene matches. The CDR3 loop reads CARGDFLKKPGALKLIF. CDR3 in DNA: TGTGCTCGTGGCGACTTCCTAAAGAAGCCGGGAGCTCTTAAACTCATCTTT.

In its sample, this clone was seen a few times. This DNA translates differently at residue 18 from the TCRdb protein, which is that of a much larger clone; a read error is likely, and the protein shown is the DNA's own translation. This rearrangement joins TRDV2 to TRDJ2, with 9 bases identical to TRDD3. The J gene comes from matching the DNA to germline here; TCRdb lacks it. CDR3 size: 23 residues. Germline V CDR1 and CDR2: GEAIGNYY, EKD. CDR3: CACDTNFPTTILGDQALAAQLFF. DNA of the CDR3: TGTGCCTGTGACACCAATTTTCCTACGACCATACTGGGGGACCAAGCTTTGGCAGCACAACTCTTCTTT.